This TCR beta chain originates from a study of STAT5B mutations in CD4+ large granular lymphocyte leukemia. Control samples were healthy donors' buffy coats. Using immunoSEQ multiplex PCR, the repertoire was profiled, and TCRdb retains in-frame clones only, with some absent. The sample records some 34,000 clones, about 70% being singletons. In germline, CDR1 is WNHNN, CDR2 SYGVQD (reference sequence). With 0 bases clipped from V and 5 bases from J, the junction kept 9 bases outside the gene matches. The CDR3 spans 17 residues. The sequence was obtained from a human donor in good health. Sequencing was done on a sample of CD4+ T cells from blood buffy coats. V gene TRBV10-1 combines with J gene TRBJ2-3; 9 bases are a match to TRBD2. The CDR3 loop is CASSESLGGGVQDTQYF. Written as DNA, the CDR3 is TGCGCCAGCAGTGAGTCGCTCGGCGGGGGGGTACAAGATACGCAGTATTTT.